This paragraph reports one T cell receptor (beta chain). Naive CD8 isolation took CD45RO-negative cells positively selected for CCR7 and excluded terminally differentiated effector memory CD45RA+ cells. The germline V gene has CDR1 SGHRS and CDR2 YFSETQ. The length of the CDR3 is 14 residues. V was clipped by 5 bases and J by 5 bases, with 15 bases between them. The record originates from a study of shared clonotypes between healthy human individuals. At deep level, the assay was performed. The assay was immunoSEQ multiplex PCR, and TCRdb's table has in-frame clones only and misses some. The data hold about 2 million clones, with roughly 94% observed a single time.

This TCR was sampled from a man younger than 30 in good health. The chain uses TRBV5-1 and TRBJ2-3; perhaps D is TRBD1 or TRBD2 (6 bases each). The specimen was naive CD8+ T cells sorted from blood. CDR3: CASRSGAREDTQYF. The DNA of the CDR3 is TGCGCCAGCAGGTCGGGGGCGCGTGAAGATACGCAGTATTTT.